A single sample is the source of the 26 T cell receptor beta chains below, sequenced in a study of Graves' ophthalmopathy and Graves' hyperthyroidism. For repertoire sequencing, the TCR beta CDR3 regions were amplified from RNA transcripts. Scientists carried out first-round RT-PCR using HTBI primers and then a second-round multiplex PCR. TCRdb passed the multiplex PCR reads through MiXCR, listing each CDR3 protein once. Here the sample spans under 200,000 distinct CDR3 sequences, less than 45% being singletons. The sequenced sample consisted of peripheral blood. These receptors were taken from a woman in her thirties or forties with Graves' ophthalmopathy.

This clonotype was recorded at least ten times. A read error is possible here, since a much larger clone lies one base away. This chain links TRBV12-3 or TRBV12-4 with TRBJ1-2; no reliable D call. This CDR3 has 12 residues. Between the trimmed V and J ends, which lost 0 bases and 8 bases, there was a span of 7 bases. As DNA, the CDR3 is TGTGCCAGCAGTTTAGCCCCGTTGGGCTACACCTTC. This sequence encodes CASSLAPLGYTF.

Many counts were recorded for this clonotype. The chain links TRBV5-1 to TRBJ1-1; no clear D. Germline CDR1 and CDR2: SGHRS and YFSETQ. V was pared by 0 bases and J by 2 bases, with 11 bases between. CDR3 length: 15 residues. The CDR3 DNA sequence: TGCGCCAGCAGCTTGGAAGGTGGAGTAAACACTGAAGCTTTCTTT. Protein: CASSLEGGVNTEAFF.

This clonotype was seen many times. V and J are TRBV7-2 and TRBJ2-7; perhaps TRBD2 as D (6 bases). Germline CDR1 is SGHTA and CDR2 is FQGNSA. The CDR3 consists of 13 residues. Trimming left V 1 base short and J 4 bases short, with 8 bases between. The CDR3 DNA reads TGTGCCAGCAGCTTAGTTGCGGGGTACGAGCAGTACTTC. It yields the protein CASSLVAGYEQYF.

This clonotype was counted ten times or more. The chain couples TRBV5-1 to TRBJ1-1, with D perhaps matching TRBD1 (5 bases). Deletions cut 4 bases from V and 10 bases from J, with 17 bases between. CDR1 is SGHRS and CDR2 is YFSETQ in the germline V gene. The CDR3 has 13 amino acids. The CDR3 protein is CASSVSVGVGAFF. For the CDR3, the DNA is TGCGCCAGCAGCGTATCGGTAGGGGTCGGAGCTTTCTTT.

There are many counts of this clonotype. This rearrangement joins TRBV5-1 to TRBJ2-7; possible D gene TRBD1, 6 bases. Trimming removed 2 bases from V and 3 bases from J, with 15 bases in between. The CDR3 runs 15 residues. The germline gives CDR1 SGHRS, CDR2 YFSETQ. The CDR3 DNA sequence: TGCGCCAGCAGCTTCTTACAGGGTGGGGTCTACGAGCAGTACTTC. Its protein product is CASSFLQGGVYEQYF.

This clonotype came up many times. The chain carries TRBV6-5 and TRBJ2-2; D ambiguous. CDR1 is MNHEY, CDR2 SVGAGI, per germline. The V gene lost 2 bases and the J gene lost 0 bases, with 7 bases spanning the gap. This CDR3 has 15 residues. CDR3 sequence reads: CASSYQTPNTGELFF. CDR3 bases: TGTGCCAGCAGTTACCAGACTCCGAACACCGGGGAGCTGTTTTTT.

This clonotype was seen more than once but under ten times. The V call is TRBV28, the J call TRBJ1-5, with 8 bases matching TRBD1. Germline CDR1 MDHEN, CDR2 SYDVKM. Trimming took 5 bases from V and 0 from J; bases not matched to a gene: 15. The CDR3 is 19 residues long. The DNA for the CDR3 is TGTGCCAGCAGTAACTATTGGAGCAGGGGGCGGTATAGCAATCAGCCCCAGCATTTT. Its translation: CASSNYWSRGRYSNQPQHF.

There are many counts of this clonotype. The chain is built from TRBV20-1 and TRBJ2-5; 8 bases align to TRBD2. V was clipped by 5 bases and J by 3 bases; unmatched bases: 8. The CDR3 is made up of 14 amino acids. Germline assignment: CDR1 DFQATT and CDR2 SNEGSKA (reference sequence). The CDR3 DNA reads TGCAGTGCTCCTGCCGGGACTAGGAAAGAGACCCAGTACTTC. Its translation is CSAPAGTRKETQYF.

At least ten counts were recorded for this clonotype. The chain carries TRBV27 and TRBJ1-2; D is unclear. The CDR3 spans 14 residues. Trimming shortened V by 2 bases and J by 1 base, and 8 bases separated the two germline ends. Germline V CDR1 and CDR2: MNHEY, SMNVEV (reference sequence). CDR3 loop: CASSLQPDNYGYTF. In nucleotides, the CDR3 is TGTGCCAGCAGTTTACAGCCCGATAACTATGGCTACACCTTC.

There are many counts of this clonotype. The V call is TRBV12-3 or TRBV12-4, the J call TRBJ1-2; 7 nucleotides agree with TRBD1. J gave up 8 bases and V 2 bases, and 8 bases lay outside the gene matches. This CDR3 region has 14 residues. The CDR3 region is CASSLLGGAGGYTF. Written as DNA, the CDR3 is TGTGCCAGCAGTTTATTAGGGGGCGCGGGAGGCTACACCTTC.

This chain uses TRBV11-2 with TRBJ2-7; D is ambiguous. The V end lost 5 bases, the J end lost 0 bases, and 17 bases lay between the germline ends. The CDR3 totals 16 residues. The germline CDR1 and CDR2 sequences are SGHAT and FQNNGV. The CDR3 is CASSHRGSRNSYEQYF. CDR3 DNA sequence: TGTGCCAGCAGCCACAGAGGCAGCCGGAACTCCTACGAGCAGTACTTC.

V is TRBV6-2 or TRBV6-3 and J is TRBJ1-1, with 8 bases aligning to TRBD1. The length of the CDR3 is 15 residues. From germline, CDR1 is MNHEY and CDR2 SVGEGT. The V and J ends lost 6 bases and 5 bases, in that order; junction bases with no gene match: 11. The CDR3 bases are TGTGCCAGCAGGAACGCGGACAGGGTTGGGACTGAAGCTTTCTTT. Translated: CASRNADRVGTEAFF.

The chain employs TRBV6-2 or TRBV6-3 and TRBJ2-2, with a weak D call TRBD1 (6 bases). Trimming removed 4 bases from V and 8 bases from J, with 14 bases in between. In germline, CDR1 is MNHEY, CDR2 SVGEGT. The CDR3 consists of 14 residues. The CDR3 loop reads CASSFWTAEGELFF. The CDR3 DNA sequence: TGTGCCAGCAGTTTCTGGACAGCGGAGGGGGAGCTGTTTTTT.

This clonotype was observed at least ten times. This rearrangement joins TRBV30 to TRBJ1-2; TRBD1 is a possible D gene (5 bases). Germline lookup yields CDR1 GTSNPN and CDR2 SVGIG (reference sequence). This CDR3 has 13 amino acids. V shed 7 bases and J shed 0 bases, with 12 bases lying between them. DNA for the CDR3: TGTGCCTCCGAAAAACAGGCTAACTATGGCTACACCTTC. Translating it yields CASEKQANYGYTF. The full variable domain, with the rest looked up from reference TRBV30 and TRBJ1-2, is SQTIHQWPATLVQPVGSPLSLECTVEGTSNPNLYWYRQAAGRGLQLLFYSVGIGQISSEVPQNLSASRPQDRQFILSSKKLLLSDSGFYLCASEKQANYGYTFGSGTRLTVV.

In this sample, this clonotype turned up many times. CDR3 DNA: TGTGCCAGCAGTTTCACTCTCAACTATGGCTACACCTTC. Protein: CASSFTLNYGYTF. This chain connects TRBV13 to TRBJ1-2, with no clear D. Germline values: CDR1 PRHDT, CDR2 FYEKMQ (reference sequence). V gave up 6 bases and J gave up 2 bases, with 10 bases separating them. The CDR3 totals 13 residues.

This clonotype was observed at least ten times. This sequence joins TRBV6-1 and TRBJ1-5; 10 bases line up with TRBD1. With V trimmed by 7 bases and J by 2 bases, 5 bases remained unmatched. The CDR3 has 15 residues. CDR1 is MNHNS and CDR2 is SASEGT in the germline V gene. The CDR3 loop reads CASNLGTGGNQPQHF. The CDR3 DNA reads TGTGCCAGCAACCTGGGGACAGGGGGCAATCAGCCCCAGCATTTT.

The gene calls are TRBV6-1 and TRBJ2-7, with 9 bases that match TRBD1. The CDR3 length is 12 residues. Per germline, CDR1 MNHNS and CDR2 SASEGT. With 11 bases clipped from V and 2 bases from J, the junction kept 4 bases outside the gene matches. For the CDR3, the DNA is TGTGCCTTGGGACAGGGCGCCTACGAGCAGTACTTC. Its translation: CALGQGAYEQYF.

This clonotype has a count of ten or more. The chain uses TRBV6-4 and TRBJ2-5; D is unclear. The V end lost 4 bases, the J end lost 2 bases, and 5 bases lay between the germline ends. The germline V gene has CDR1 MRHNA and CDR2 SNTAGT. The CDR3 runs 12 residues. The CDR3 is CASSGIQETQYF. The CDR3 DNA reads TGTGCCAGCAGTGGGATACAAGAGACCCAGTACTTC.

The CDR3 protein is CASREGLAGETQYF. The CDR3 coding sequence is TGTGCCAGCCGCGAGGGCCTAGCCGGGGAGACCCAGTACTTC. V is TRBV7-2 and J is TRBJ2-5; tentative D call: TRBD2 (5 bases). Germline CDR1 reads SGHTA; CDR2 reads FQGNSA. CDR3 length: 14 residues. Between the trimmed V and J ends, which lost 8 bases and 5 bases, there was a span of 18 bases.

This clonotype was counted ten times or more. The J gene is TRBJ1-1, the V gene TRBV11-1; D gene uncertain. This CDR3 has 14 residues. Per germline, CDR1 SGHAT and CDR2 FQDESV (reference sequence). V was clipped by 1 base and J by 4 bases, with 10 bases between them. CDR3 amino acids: CASSLEEVGTEAFF. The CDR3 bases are TGTGCCAGCAGCTTAGAAGAGGTAGGCACTGAAGCTTTCTTT.

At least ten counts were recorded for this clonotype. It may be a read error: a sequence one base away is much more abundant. CDR3 nucleotides: TGTGCCAGCAGCAACAGGGGTAGGGACGCCGGGGAGCTGTTTTTT. Translated: CASSNRGRDAGELFF. The chain couples TRBV7-2 to TRBJ2-2, with TRBD1 matching 7 bases. Germline V gene sequence: CDR1 SGHTA, CDR2 FQGNSA. This CDR3 is built from 15 residues. V was clipped by 5 bases and J by 6 bases; unmatched bases: 9. Complete variable domain (other parts from reference TRBV7-2 and TRBJ2-2): GAGVSQSPSNKVTEKGKDVELRCDPISGHTALYWYRQSLGQGLEFLIYFQGNSAPDKSGLPSDRFSAERTGGSVSTLTIQRTQQEDSAVYLCASSNRGRDAGELFFGEGSRLTVL.

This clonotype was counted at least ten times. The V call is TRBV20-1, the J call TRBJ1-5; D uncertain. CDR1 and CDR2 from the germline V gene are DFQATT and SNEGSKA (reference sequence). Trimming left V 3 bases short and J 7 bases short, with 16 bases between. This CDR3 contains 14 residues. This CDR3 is CSASSGSVRQPQHF. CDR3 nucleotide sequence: TGCAGTGCTAGTTCGGGTAGTGTAAGACAGCCCCAGCATTTT.

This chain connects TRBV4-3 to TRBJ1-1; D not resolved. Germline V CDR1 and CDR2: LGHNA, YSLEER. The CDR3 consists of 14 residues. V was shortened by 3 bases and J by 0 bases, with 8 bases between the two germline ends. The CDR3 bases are TGCGCCAGCAGCCACCTGGGGATGAACACTGAAGCTTTCTTT. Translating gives CASSHLGMNTEAFF.

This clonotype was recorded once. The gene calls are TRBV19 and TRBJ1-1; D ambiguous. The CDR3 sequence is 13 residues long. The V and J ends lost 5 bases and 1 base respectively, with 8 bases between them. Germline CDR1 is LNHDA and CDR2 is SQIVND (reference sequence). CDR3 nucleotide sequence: TGTGCCAGTAGTTGGGGAAAGAACACTGAAGCTTTCTTT. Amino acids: CASSWGKNTEAFF.

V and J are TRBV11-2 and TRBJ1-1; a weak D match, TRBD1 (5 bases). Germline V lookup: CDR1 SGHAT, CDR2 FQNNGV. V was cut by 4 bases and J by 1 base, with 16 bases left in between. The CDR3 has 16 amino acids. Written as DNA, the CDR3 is TGTGCCAGCAGCTCCCTCCGGGGACGGAGGAACACTGAAGCTTTCTTT. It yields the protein CASSSLRGRRNTEAFF.

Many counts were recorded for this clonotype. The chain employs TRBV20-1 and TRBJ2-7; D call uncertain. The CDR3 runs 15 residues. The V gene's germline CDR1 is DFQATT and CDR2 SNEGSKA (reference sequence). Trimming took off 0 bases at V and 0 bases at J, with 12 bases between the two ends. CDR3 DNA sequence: TGCAGTGCTAGAGATCCGGGCGAAAGCTCCTACGAGCAGTACTTC. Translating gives CSARDPGESSYEQYF.